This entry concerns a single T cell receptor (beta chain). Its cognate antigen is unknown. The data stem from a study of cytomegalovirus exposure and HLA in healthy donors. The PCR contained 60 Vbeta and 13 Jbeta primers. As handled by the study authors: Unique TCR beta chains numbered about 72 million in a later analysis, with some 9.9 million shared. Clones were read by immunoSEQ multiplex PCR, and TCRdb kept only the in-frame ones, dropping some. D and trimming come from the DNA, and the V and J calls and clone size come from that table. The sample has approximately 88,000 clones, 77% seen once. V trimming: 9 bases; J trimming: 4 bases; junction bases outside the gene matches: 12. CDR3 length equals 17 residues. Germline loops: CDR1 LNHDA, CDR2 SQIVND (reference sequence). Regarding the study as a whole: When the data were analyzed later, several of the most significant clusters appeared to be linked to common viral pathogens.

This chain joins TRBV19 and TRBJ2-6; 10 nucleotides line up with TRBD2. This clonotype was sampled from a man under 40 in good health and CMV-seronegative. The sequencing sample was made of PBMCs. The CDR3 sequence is CASRNLAGAPGANVLTF. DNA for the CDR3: TGTGCCAGCCGAAACCTAGCGGGAGCCCCCGGGGCCAACGTCCTGACTTTC.